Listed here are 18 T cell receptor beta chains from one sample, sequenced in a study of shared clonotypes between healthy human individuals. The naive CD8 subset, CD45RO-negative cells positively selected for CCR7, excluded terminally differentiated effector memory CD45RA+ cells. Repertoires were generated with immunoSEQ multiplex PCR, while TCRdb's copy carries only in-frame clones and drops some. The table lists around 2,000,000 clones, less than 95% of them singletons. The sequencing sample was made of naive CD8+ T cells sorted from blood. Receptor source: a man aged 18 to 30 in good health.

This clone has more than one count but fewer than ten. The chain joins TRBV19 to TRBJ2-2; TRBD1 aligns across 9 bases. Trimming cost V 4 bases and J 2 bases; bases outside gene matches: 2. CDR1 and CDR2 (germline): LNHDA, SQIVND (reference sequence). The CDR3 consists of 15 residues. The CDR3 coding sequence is TGTGCCAGTAGTAAAACAGGGGGCAACACCGGGGAGCTGTTTTTT. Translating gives CASSKTGGNTGELFF. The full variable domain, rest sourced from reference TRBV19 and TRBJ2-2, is DGGITQSPKYLFRKEGQNVTLSCEQNLNHDAMYWYRQDPGQGLRLIYYSQIVNDFQKGDIAEGYSVSREKKESFPLTVTSAQKNPTAFYLCASSKTGGNTGELFFGEGSRLTVL.

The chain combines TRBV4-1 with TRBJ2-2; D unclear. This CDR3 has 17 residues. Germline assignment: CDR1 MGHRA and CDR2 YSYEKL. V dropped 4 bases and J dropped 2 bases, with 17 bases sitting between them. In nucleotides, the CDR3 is TGCGCCAGCAGCCCAGAACTCGTGGTCCGAAACACCGGGGAGCTGTTTTTT. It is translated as CASSPELVVRNTGELFF.

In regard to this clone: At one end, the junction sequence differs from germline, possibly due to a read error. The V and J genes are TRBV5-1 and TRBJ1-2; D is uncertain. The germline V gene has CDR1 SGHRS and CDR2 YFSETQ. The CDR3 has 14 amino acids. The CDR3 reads CASSLLGEGYGCTF. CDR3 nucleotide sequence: TGCGCCAGCAGCTTGCTCGGCGAGGGCTATGGCTGCACCTTC. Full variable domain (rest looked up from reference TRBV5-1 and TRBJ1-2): KAGVTQTPRYLIKTRGQQVTLSCSPISGHRSVSWYQQTPGQGLQFLFEYFSETQRNKGNFPGRFSGRQFSNSRSEMNVSTLELGDSALYLCASSLLGEGYGCTFGSGTRLTVV.

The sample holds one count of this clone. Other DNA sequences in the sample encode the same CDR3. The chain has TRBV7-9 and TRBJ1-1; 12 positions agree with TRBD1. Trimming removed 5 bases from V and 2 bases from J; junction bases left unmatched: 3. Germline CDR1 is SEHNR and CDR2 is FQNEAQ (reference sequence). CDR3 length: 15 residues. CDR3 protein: CASSGGQGANTEAFF. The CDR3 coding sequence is TGTGCCAGCAGCGGGGGACAGGGGGCAAACACTGAAGCTTTCTTT.

CDR3 sequence (DNA): TGTGCCTGGAGAGGGAGTCTACTCGGCGAGCAGTACTTC. Its translation is CAWRGSLLGEQYF. This sequence joins TRBV30 and TRBJ2-7; a possible D gene is TRBD2 (5 bases). Germline CDR1 GTSNPN, CDR2 SVGIG (reference sequence). The length of the CDR3 is 13 residues. The V end was cut by 3 bases, the J end by 6 bases, with 15 bases between.

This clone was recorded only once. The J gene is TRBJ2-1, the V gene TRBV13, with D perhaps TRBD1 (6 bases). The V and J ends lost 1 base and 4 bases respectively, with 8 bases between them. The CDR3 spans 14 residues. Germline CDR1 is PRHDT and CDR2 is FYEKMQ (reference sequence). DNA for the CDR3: TGTGCCAGCAGCTTAGCAGGGGAGTACAATGAGCAGTTCTTC. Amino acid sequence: CASSLAGEYNEQFF.

In DNA form, the CDR3 reads TGTGCCAGCAGCGTAGGCGGTGAGAGGAATCAGCCCCAGCATTTT. Translating it yields CASSVGGERNQPQHF. V and J are TRBV9 and TRBJ1-5, with D uncertain. The V gene lost 0 bases and the J gene lost 4 bases, with 11 bases spanning the gap. There are 15 residues in the CDR3. Germline CDR1 and CDR2: SGDLS and YYNGEE.

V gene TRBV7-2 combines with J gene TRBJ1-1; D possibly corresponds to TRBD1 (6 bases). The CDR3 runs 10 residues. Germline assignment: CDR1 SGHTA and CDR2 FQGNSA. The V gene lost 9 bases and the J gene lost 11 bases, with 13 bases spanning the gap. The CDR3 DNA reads TGTGCCAGAGGTGGGGGCTCGGCTTTCTTT. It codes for CARGGGSAFF.

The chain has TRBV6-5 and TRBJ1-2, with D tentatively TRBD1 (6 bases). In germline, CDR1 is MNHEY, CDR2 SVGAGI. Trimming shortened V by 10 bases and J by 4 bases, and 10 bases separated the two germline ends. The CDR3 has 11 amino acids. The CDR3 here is CATSTGYGYTF. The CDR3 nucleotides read TGTGCCACCTCGACAGGCTATGGCTACACCTTC.

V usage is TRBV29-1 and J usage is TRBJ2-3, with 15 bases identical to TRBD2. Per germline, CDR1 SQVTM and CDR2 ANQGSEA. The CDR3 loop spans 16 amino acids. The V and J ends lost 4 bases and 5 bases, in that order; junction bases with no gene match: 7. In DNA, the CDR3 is TGCAGCGTTGTCGGACTAGCGGGGGGGCATATAGATACGCAGTATTTT. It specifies CSVVGLAGGHIDTQYF.

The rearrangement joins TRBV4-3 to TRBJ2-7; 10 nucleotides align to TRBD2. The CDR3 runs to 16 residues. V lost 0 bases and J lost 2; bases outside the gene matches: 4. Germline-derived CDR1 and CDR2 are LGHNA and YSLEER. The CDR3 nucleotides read TGCGCCAGCAGCCAAGATCCTAGCGGGAGCCCCTACGAGCAGTACTTC. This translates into CASSQDPSGSPYEQYF.

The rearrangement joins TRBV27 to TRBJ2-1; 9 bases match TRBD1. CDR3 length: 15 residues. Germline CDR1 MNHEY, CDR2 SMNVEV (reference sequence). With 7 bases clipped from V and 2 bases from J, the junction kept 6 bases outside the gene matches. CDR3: CASNVGQGAYNEQFF. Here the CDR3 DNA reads TGTGCCAGCAATGTGGGACAGGGAGCCTACAATGAGCAGTTCTTC.

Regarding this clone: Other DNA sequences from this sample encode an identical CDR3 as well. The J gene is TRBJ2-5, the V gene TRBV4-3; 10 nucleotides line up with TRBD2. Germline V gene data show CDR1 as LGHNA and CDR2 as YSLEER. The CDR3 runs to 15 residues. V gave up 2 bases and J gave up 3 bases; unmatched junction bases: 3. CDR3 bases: TGCGCCAGCAGCCAACTAACTAGCGGGAAAGAGACCCAGTACTTC. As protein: CASSQLTSGKETQYF.

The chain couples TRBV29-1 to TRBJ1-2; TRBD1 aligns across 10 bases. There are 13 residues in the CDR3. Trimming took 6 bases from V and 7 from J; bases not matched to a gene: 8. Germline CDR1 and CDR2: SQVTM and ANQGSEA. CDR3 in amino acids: CSVWGTGVAGYTF. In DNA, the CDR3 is TGCAGCGTGTGGGGGACAGGGGTGGCTGGCTACACCTTC. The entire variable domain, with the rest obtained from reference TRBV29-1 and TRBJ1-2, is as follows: SAVISQKPSRDICQRGTSLTIQCQVDSQVTMMFWYRQQPGQSLTLIATANQGSEATYESGFVIDKFPISRPNLTFSTLTVSNMSPEDSSIYLCSVWGTGVAGYTFGSGTRLTVV.

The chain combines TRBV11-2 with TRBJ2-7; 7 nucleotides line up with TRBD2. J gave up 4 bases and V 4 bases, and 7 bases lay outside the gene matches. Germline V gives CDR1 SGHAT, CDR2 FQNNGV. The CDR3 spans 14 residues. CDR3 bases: TGTGCCAGCAGCTCGGGGGGTGCGGCGTACGAGCAGTACTTC. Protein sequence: CASSSGGAAYEQYF.

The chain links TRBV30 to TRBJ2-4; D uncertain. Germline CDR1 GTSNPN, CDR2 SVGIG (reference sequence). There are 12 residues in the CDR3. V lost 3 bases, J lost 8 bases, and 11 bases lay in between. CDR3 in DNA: TGTGCCTGGAGCGGAGTATCGGACATTCAGTACTTC. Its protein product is CAWSGVSDIQYF.

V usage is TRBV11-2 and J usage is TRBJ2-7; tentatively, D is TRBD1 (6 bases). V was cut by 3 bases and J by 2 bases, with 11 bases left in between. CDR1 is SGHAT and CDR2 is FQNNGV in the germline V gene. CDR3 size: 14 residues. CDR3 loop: CASSFPDRPYEQYF. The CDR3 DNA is TGTGCCAGCAGCTTCCCAGACAGGCCCTACGAGCAGTACTTC.

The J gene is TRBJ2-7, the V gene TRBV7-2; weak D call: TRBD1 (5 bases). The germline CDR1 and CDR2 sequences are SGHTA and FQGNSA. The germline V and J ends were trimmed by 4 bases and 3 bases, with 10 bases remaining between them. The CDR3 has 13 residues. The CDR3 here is CASSYDSLYEQYF. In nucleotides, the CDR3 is TGTGCCAGCAGCTATGACAGCCTCTACGAGCAGTACTTC.